This is a list of T cell receptor beta chains from one sample in a study of cytomegalovirus exposure and HLA in healthy donors. Clones were sequenced by immunoSEQ multiplex PCR, and TCRdb holds only the in-frame ones, with some missing. The table includes 100,000 to 150,000 clones, about 82% detected once. The source material was PBMCs. These receptors originate from a boy aged 10-17 years in good health and CMV-seronegative. The CDR3 runs from the conserved cysteine through the conserved F or W. The D gene is left open where the match is weak. Clone size, where shown, is once, few, many, or a class for clones that have expanded.

>TRBD2|TRBV7-9|TRBJ2-1|NA
CASSLLPESGSGEQFF
TGTGCCAGCAGCCTACTTCCAGAGAGCGGGAGTGGTGAGCAGTTCTTC
>TRBD2|TRBV15|TRBJ2-7|NA
CATSGPGLGPYEQYF
TGTGCCACCAGCGGACCGGGACTAGGGCCTTACGAGCAGTACTTC
>TRBD1|TRBV19|TRBJ2-3|NA
CASSPRDSSNPDTQYF
TGTGCCAGTAGTCCTCGGGACAGTTCCAATCCAGATACGCAGTATTTT
>TRBD2|TRBV6-5|TRBJ2-1|NA
CASSGGSSYNEQFF
TGTGCCAGCAGCGGCGGGAGCTCCTACAATGAGCAGTTCTTC
>NA|TRBV19|TRBJ1-5|NA
CASSIEYNQPQHF
TGTGCCAGTAGTATAGAATACAATCAGCCCCAGCATTTT
>NA|TRBV10-3|TRBJ2-7|NA
CAISGLIAEKLYEQYF
TGTGCCATCAGTGGATTAATAGCGGAGAAGTTATACGAGCAGTACTTC
>TRBD2|TRBV30|TRBJ2-5|once
CAWGSGRGLVAQYF
TGTGCCTGGGGTTCCGGGAGGGGCCTGGTGGCCCAGTACTTC
>NA|TRBV9|TRBJ2-3|NA
CASSVGTEYTDTQYF
TGTGCCAGCAGCGTAGGGACTGAATACACAGATACGCAGTATTTT
>NA|TRBV2|TRBJ2-5|NA
CASSEGLDRVLTQYF
TGTGCCAGCAGTGAAGGTTTGGACAGAGTGCTTACCCAGTACTTC
>NA|TRBV12-5|TRBJ2-7|NA
CASGLVRGGEQYF
TGTGCTAGTGGTTTGGTACGTGGAGGAGAGCAGTACTTC
>TRBD1|TRBV19|TRBJ2-7|NA
CASARDSHSYEQYF
TGTGCCAGTGCTAGGGACAGTCACTCCTACGAGCAGTACTTC
>NA|TRBV30|TRBJ1-1|NA
CAWSPNRNTEAFF
TGTGCCTGGAGTCCGAACAGGAACACTGAAGCTTTCTTT
>TRBD2|TRBV7-2|TRBJ2-7|NA
CASSQRGTDYEQYF
TGTGCCAGCAGCCAGCGGGGGACGGACTACGAGCAGTACTTC
>TRBD2|TRBV13|TRBJ2-1|NA
CASSFITSGRSNEQFF
TGTGCCAGCAGCTTCATAACTAGCGGGAGAAGCAATGAGCAGTTCTTC
>TRBD1|TRBV9|TRBJ2-2|NA
CASSTGQGEVTGELFF
TGTGCCAGCAGCACCGGACAGGGAGAAGTTACCGGGGAGCTGTTTTTT
>NA|TRBV27|TRBJ2-1|NA
CASSLQGQSEQFF
TGTGCCAGCAGTTTGCAGGGGCAGTCTGAGCAGTTCTTC
>NA|TRBV6-5|TRBJ1-5|NA
CASSPPGLNQPQHF
TGTGCCAGCAGTCCGCCTGGCCTCAATCAGCCCCAGCATTTT
>NA|TRBV7-9|TRBJ1-2|NA
CASSPGERYGYTF
TGTGCCAGCAGCCCGGGAGAACGCTATGGCTACACCTTC
>NA|TRBV6-1|TRBJ1-4|NA
CASRRDNGNEKLFF
TGTGCCAGCAGACGGGACAATGGAAATGAAAAACTGTTTTTT
>NA|TRBV6-6|TRBJ1-2|few
CASSYQGAVNYGYTF
TGTGCCAGCAGTTACCAAGGGGCGGTGAACTATGGCTACACCTTC
>NA|TRBV7-2|TRBJ1-1|NA
CASSFVRTEAFF
TGTGCCAGCAGCTTTGTGAGGACTGAAGCTTTCTTT
>TRBD1|TRBV2|TRBJ1-2|NA
CASSTGVNYGYTF
TGTGCCAGCAGTACAGGGGTTAACTATGGCTACACCTTC
>TRBD2|TRBV6-1|TRBJ2-1|NA
CASRPSGSYNEQFF
TGTGCCAGCAGGCCCAGCGGGAGTTACAATGAGCAGTTCTTC
>TRBD2|TRBV5-4|TRBJ2-7|NA
CASSKGTSGYEQYF
TGTGCCAGCAGCAAGGGGACTAGCGGGTACGAGCAGTACTTC
>TRBD2|TRBV19|TRBJ2-1|NA
CASSIRSSGRMWGSYNEQFF
TGTGCCAGTAGTATTAGGTCTAGCGGGAGAATGTGGGGCTCCTACAATGAGCAGTTCTTC
>NA|TRBV4-3|TRBJ2-7|NA
CASSQGFAGMYEQYF
TGCGCCAGCAGCCAAGGGTTTGCAGGGATGTACGAGCAGTACTTC
>NA|TRBV19|TRBJ1-5|NA
CASSIDYSPGGNQPQHF
TGTGCCAGTAGTATAGATTACAGTCCCGGGGGCAATCAGCCCCAGCATTTT